This TCR beta chain was recorded in a study of human T cells and chemical hapten exposure. Study observations and caveats: Compared to controls, expanded TCRs made significantly more large clusters of similar CDR3s. PT1 expanded TCR counts and patch test score were linked, and their correlation was positive.

TCRdb ran MiXCR on the RACE reads and lists one entry per CDR3 protein. The table lists some 90,000 distinct CDR3 sequences, roughly an eighth of them singletons. Time point noted: patch test 2, 6 weeks after DPC sensitization. Treatment reported: therapeutic diphenylcyclopropenone sensitization with weekly scalp DPC. Extraction of total RNA was performed on unfractionated whole blood. As concerns this clonotype: Its antigen is currently unknown.

The germline V gene has CDR1 SGHAT and CDR2 FQNNGV. V was clipped by 6 bases and J by 4 bases, with 6 bases between them. This CDR3 spans 11 amino acids. This TCR was recovered from a woman between 40 and 50 years old with alopecia areata. Some clones in this sample may be carry-over from other donors' samples. The material was whole blood, obtained in connection with sensitization to the hapten diphenylcyclopropenone (DPC). The chain has TRBV11-2 and TRBJ2-5; D remains unclear. The CDR3 loop reads CASRIGETQYF. CDR3 bases: TGTGCCAGCAGAATCGGAGAGACCCAGTACTTC.